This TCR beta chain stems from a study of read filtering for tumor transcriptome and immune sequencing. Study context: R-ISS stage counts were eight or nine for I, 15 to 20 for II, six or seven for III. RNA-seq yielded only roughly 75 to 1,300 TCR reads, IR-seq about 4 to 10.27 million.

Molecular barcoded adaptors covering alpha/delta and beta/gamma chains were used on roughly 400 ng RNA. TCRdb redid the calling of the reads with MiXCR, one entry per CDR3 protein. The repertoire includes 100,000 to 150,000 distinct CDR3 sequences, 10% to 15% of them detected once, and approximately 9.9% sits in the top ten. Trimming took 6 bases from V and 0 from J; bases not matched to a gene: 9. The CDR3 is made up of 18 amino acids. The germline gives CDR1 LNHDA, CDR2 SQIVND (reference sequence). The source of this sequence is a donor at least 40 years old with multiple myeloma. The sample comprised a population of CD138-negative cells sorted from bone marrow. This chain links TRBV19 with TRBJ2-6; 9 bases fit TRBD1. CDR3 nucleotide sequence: TGTGCCAGTAGAAAACGGGACAGGGCTAGCTCTGGGGCCAACGTCCTGACTTTC. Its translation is CASRKRDRASSGANVLTF. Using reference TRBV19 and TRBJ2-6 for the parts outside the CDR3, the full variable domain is DGGITQSPKYLFRKEGQNVTLSCEQNLNHDAMYWYRQDPGQGLRLIYYSQIVNDFQKGDIAEGYSVSREKKESFPLTVTSAQKNPTAFYLCASRKRDRASSGANVLTFGAGSRLTVL.